Following are 4 T cell receptor beta chains from one sample sequenced in a study of T-cell reconstitution after alpha-beta-depleted transplantation in children. For TCRbeta, the library was prepared with unique molecular identifiers. TCRdb independently ran MiXCR on the PCR reads; one entry per CDR3 protein. The repertoire holds fewer than 450,000 distinct CDR3 sequences, roughly 16% seen once, with around 41% in the top ten. The specimen was PBMCs, mostly from graft donor cells, collected 360 days after TCRalphabeta/CD19-depleted stem cell transplant. These receptors all stem from a male patient aged 2-15 years who had a stem cell transplant for acute lymphoblastic leukemia, so the T cells may come from the graft donor.

This clonotype was observed many times. The V gene is TRBV24-1, the J gene TRBJ2-1; D might be TRBD2 (5 bases). The germline V gene encodes CDR1 KGHDR and CDR2 SFDVKD. The CDR3 totals 18 residues. V was trimmed by 3 bases and J by 0 bases, leaving 17 bases between them. The DNA for the CDR3 is TGTGCCACCAGTGATCGCCTTGCAGGACTCAGCTCCTACAATGAGCAGTTCTTC. It codes for CATSDRLAGLSSYNEQFF.

To note about this clonotype: A read error may explain this, as a much larger clone is one base away. Likely a read error: the CDR3 ends without its conserved phenylalanine or tryptophan. The V and J genes are TRBV20-1 and TRBJ1-5; D gene uncertain. The germline CDR1 and CDR2 sequences are DFQATT and SNEGSKA (reference sequence). The CDR3 consists of 13 residues. Trimming cost V 5 bases and J 4 bases, with 12 bases left between them. CDR3 DNA: TGCAGTGCTGAACCGGGTCTGAATCAGCCCCAGCATTAT. Encoded protein: CSAEPGLNQPQHY.

The J gene is TRBJ2-5, the V gene TRBV5-6, with 7 nucleotides matching TRBD1. There are 13 residues in the CDR3. Trimming took 5 bases from V and 7 from J; bases not matched to a gene: 8. Germline lookup yields CDR1 SGHDT and CDR2 YYEEEE. CDR3 in amino acids: CASRAPPGGTQYF. CDR3 coding DNA: TGTGCCAGCAGAGCTCCTCCAGGGGGGACCCAGTACTTC.

This clonotype was seen at least ten times. The rearrangement uses TRBV13 and TRBJ2-3; the match to TRBD2 covers 7 bases. The CDR3 has 16 residues. Looked up from germline, CDR1 is PRHDT and CDR2 is FYEKMQ (reference sequence). Germline trimming cut 4 bases from V and 2 bases from J; bases unmatched to any gene: 9. Written as DNA, the CDR3 is TGTGCCAGCAGCTCCCTTGCGGGAGAGGACACAGATACGCAGTATTTT. Protein: CASSSLAGEDTDTQYF.